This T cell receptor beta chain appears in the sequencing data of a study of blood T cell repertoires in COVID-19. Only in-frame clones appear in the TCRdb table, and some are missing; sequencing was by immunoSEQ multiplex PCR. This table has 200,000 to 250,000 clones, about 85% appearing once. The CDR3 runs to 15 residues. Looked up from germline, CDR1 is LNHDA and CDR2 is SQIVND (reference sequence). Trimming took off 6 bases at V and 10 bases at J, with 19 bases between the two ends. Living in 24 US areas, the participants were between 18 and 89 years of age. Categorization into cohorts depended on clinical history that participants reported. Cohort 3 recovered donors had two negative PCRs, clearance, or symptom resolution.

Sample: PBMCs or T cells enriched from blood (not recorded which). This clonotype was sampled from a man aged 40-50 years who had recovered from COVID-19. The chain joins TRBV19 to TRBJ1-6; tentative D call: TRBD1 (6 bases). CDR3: CASSHGEGVGSPLHF. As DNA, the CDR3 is TGTGCCAGTAGCCATGGAGAGGGGGTCGGGTCACCCCTCCACTTT.